Listed below are T cell receptor beta chains from one sample, sequenced in a study of technical replicates of blood from a handful of donors. Measured with immunoSEQ multiplex PCR; TCRdb has only the in-frame clones, and not every one. The table shows some 80,000 clones, with about 92% occurring only once. Sequencing input: T cells isolated from PBMCs. All receptors come from a human donor in good health. The CDR3 runs from the conserved cysteine through the conserved F or W. Fields, in order: D gene, clone size, J gene, V gene, CDR3 protein, CDR3 DNA. D genes are given only for firm matches. Clone size, where shown, is once, few, many, or a class for clones that have expanded.

d_gene: .; abundance: .; j_gene: TRBJ2-7; v_gene: TRBV5-1; CDR3aa: CASSFTQGPSDEQYF; CDR3nt: TGCGCCAGCAGCTTTACACAGGGCCCCTCGGACGAGCAGTACTTC
d_gene: .; abundance: .; j_gene: TRBJ1-5; v_gene: TRBV7-9; CDR3aa: CASSQGSGGRNQPQHF; CDR3nt: TGTGCCAGCAGCCAGGGGTCCGGCGGGCGCAATCAGCCCCAGCATTTT
d_gene: TRBD1; abundance: .; j_gene: TRBJ1-1; v_gene: TRBV10-3; CDR3aa: CAIRPGQGNPEAFF; CDR3nt: TGTGCCATCAGACCGGGACAGGGGAACCCTGAAGCTTTCTTT
d_gene: .; abundance: .; j_gene: TRBJ2-3; v_gene: TRBV6-4; CDR3aa: CASSAEPPPYTQYF; CDR3nt: TGTGCCAGCAGCGCGGAGCCCCCCCCATATACGCAGTATTTT
d_gene: TRBD1; abundance: .; j_gene: TRBJ2-7; v_gene: TRBV9; CDR3aa: CASSEGGQGVYEQYF; CDR3nt: TGTGCCAGCAGCGAGGGGGGACAGGGGGTCTACGAGCAGTACTTC
d_gene: .; abundance: .; j_gene: TRBJ1-2; v_gene: TRBV30; CDR3aa: CAWSVLGAEGYGYTF; CDR3nt: TGTGCCTGGAGTGTTCTAGGGGCGGAGGGCTATGGCTACACCTTC
d_gene: .; abundance: .; j_gene: TRBJ1-4; v_gene: TRBV15; CDR3aa: CATSRDPGIREKLFF; CDR3nt: TGTGCCACCAGCAGAGATCCAGGTATCCGCGAAAAACTGTTTTTT
d_gene: TRBD1; abundance: .; j_gene: TRBJ1-5; v_gene: TRBV7-9; CDR3aa: CASSLGQDLQPQHF; CDR3nt: TGTGCCAGCAGCTTGGGACAGGACCTCCAGCCCCAGCATTTT
d_gene: TRBD2; abundance: .; j_gene: TRBJ2-3; v_gene: TRBV4-1; CDR3aa: CASSQVKAGGPRTQYF; CDR3nt: TGCGCCAGCAGCCAAGTAAAAGCGGGGGGGCCGCGGACGCAGTATTTT
d_gene: .; abundance: .; j_gene: TRBJ1-1; v_gene: TRBV6-5; CDR3aa: CASRGIREGAFF; CDR3nt: TGTGCCAGCAGGGGTATTCGGGAAGGAGCTTTCTTT
d_gene: .; abundance: .; j_gene: TRBJ1-1; v_gene: TRBV5-1; CDR3aa: CASSLGAGVGTEAFF; CDR3nt: TGCGCCAGCAGCTTGGGAGCGGGAGTCGGGACTGAAGCTTTCTTT
d_gene: .; abundance: .; j_gene: TRBJ1-5; v_gene: TRBV6-1; CDR3aa: CASTRYSNQPQHF; CDR3nt: TGTGCCAGCACCCGTTATAGCAATCAGCCCCAGCATTTT
d_gene: TRBD1; abundance: .; j_gene: TRBJ2-7; v_gene: TRBV5-4; CDR3aa: CASSSTRGQGGSYEQYF; CDR3nt: TGTGCCAGCAGCTCAACCCGAGGACAGGGGGGTTCCTACGAGCAGTACTTC
d_gene: TRBD1; abundance: few; j_gene: TRBJ1-3; v_gene: TRBV9; CDR3aa: CASSVDRAGNTIYF; CDR3nt: TGTGCCAGCAGCGTGGACAGGGCTGGAAACACCATATATTTT
d_gene: .; abundance: .; j_gene: TRBJ1-2; v_gene: TRBV4-1; CDR3aa: CASSQVAGQGYTF; CDR3nt: TGCGCCAGCAGCCAAGTCGCAGGGCAAGGCTACACCTTC
d_gene: .; abundance: .; j_gene: TRBJ2-3; v_gene: TRBV10-3; CDR3aa: CAISGGGPDTQYF; CDR3nt: TGTGCCATCAGCGGGGGTGGTCCAGATACGCAGTATTTT
d_gene: TRBD1; abundance: .; j_gene: TRBJ2-3; v_gene: TRBV29-1; CDR3aa: CSVERTGGTDTQYF; CDR3nt: TGCAGCGTGGAGAGGACAGGGGGCACAGATACGCAGTATTTT
d_gene: .; abundance: .; j_gene: TRBJ2-1; v_gene: TRBV2; CDR3aa: CASSEARGEQFF; CDR3nt: TGTGCCAGCAGTGAGGCCCGGGGTGAGCAGTTCTTC
d_gene: .; abundance: .; j_gene: TRBJ2-1; v_gene: TRBV6-1; CDR3aa: CASSELLTAYNEQFF; CDR3nt: TGTGCCAGCAGTGAATTATTGACAGCCTACAATGAGCAGTTCTTC
d_gene: .; abundance: .; j_gene: TRBJ2-2; v_gene: TRBV11-2; CDR3aa: CASSLGTLNTGELFF; CDR3nt: TGTGCCAGCAGCTTAGGCACTCTAAACACCGGGGAGCTGTTTTTT
d_gene: TRBD1; abundance: .; j_gene: TRBJ1-5; v_gene: TRBV10-2; CDR3aa: CASNEGQPPQPQHF; CDR3nt: TGCGCCAGCAACGAGGGACAGCCCCCTCAGCCCCAGCATTTT
d_gene: .; abundance: .; j_gene: TRBJ1-3; v_gene: TRBV6-5; CDR3aa: CASSYSAGLYGNTIYF; CDR3nt: TGTGCCAGCAGTTACTCGGCAGGGTTGTATGGAAACACCATATATTTT
d_gene: .; abundance: .; j_gene: TRBJ2-7; v_gene: TRBV7-2; CDR3aa: CASSLPLNYEQYF; CDR3nt: TGTGCCAGCAGCTTACCTTTAAACTACGAGCAGTACTTC
d_gene: .; abundance: .; j_gene: TRBJ2-1; v_gene: TRBV6-1; CDR3aa: CASIWTEQIYNEQFF; CDR3nt: TGTGCCAGCATATGGACAGAACAAATCTACAATGAGCAGTTCTTC
d_gene: .; abundance: .; j_gene: TRBJ2-1; v_gene: TRBV5-1; CDR3aa: CASSLAGRSDEQFF; CDR3nt: TGCGCCAGCAGCTTGGCCGGGAGAAGCGATGAGCAGTTCTTC
d_gene: TRBD1; abundance: .; j_gene: TRBJ2-5; v_gene: TRBV6-5; CDR3aa: CASSYGTGQETQYF; CDR3nt: TGTGCCAGCAGTTACGGGACAGGGCAAGAGACCCAGTACTTC
d_gene: TRBD2; abundance: .; j_gene: TRBJ2-7; v_gene: TRBV4-1; CDR3aa: CASGRTSDSYEQYF; CDR3nt: TGCGCCAGCGGGAGGACTAGCGACTCCTACGAGCAGTACTTC
d_gene: TRBD2; abundance: few; j_gene: TRBJ2-2; v_gene: TRBV6-6; CDR3aa: CASRTSGLYLTGELFF; CDR3nt: TGTGCCAGCAGAACCTCGGGACTATATCTCACCGGGGAGCTGTTTTTT
d_gene: .; abundance: once; j_gene: TRBJ2-5; v_gene: TRBV6-5; CDR3aa: CASSFTNWETQYF; CDR3nt: TGTGCCAGCAGTTTCACCAACTGGGAGACCCAGTACTTC
d_gene: .; abundance: .; j_gene: TRBJ1-4; v_gene: TRBV5-1; CDR3aa: CASSLQGPESNEKLFF; CDR3nt: TGCGCCAGCAGCTTGCAGGGTCCGGAAAGCAATGAAAAACTGTTTTTT
d_gene: .; abundance: once; j_gene: TRBJ2-1; v_gene: TRBV7-8; CDR3aa: CASSRRRLLGRGNEQFF; CDR3nt: TGTGCCAGCAGCCGCCGCCGTTTGTTGGGGCGCGGAAATGAGCAGTTCTTC
d_gene: .; abundance: .; j_gene: TRBJ2-2; v_gene: TRBV19; CDR3aa: CASSATGFRNTGELFF; CDR3nt: TGTGCCAGTAGTGCCACAGGGTTTCGGAACACCGGGGAGCTGTTTTTT
d_gene: TRBD1; abundance: .; j_gene: TRBJ2-7; v_gene: TRBV2; CDR3aa: CASNSPDRGYEQYF; CDR3nt: TGTGCCAGCAATTCCCCGGACAGGGGTTACGAGCAGTACTTC
d_gene: TRBD2; abundance: .; j_gene: TRBJ2-1; v_gene: TRBV10-3; CDR3aa: CAISDMSGRDNEQFF; CDR3nt: TGTGCCATCAGTGATATGAGCGGGAGGGACAATGAGCAGTTCTTC
d_gene: .; abundance: .; j_gene: TRBJ1-4; v_gene: TRBV6-4; CDR3aa: CASSREAATNEKLFF; CDR3nt: TGTGCCAGCAGCCGGGAGGCCGCAACTAATGAAAAACTGTTTTTT
d_gene: .; abundance: .; j_gene: TRBJ2-3; v_gene: TRBV6-5; CDR3aa: CASMGRGNTQYF; CDR3nt: TGTGCCAGCATGGGTCGGGGGAATACGCAGTATTTT
d_gene: .; abundance: .; j_gene: TRBJ2-5; v_gene: TRBV28; CDR3aa: CASSFVNRKETQYF; CDR3nt: TGTGCCAGCAGTTTCGTCAACAGGAAAGAGACCCAGTACTTC
d_gene: TRBD2; abundance: .; j_gene: TRBJ2-1; v_gene: TRBV2; CDR3aa: CASRGLAGGSYNEQFF; CDR3nt: TGTGCCAGCAGGGGACTAGCGGGGGGGTCCTACAATGAGCAGTTCTTC
d_gene: .; abundance: .; j_gene: TRBJ2-3; v_gene: TRBV7-6; CDR3aa: CASSLAADTQYF; CDR3nt: TGTGCCAGCAGCTTAGCCGCAGATACGCAGTATTTT
d_gene: .; abundance: .; j_gene: TRBJ1-4; v_gene: TRBV6-5; CDR3aa: CASSPKNLGNKELFF; CDR3nt: TGTGCCAGCAGTCCAAAGAACCTCGGGAATAAGGAACTGTTTTTT
d_gene: .; abundance: .; j_gene: TRBJ2-1; v_gene: TRBV27; CDR3aa: CASSLSQYNEQFF; CDR3nt: TGTGCCAGCAGTTTATCCCAGTACAATGAGCAGTTCTTC
d_gene: TRBD2; abundance: .; j_gene: TRBJ2-1; v_gene: TRBV6-5; CDR3aa: CASSSLAGGFGEQFF; CDR3nt: TGTGCCAGCAGTTCGTTAGCGGGAGGATTTGGTGAGCAGTTCTTC
d_gene: TRBD2; abundance: .; j_gene: TRBJ2-1; v_gene: TRBV4-1; CDR3aa: CASSLGTSLDEQFF; CDR3nt: TGCGCCAGCAGCCTAGGGACTAGTCTCGATGAGCAGTTCTTC
d_gene: .; abundance: .; j_gene: TRBJ2-7; v_gene: TRBV7-9; CDR3aa: CASSPGYMAAMSYEQYF; CDR3nt: TGTGCCAGCAGCCCAGGGTATATGGCAGCTATGTCCTACGAGCAGTACTTC
d_gene: TRBD1; abundance: .; j_gene: TRBJ2-7; v_gene: TRBV6-1; CDR3aa: CASSAHRQGLYEQYF; CDR3nt: TGTGCCAGCAGTGCACACCGACAGGGTCTCTACGAGCAGTACTTC
d_gene: TRBD2; abundance: .; j_gene: TRBJ2-1; v_gene: TRBV6-5; CDR3aa: CASSYSVGLAGAEQFF; CDR3nt: TGTGCCAGCAGTTACTCAGTGGGACTAGCGGGAGCCGAGCAGTTCTTC